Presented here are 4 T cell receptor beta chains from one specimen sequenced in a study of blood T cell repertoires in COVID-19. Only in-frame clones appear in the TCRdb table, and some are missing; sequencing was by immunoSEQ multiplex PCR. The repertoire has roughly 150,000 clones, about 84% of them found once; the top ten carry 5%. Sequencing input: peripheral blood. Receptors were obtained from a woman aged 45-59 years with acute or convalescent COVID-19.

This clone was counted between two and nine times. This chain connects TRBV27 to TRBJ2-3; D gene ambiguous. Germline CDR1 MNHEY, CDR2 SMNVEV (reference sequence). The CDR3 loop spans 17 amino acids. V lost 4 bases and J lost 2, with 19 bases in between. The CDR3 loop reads CASSSSRVRGITDTQYF. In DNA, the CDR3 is TGTGCCAGCAGTTCAAGCCGGGTCCGAGGAATCACAGATACGCAGTATTTT.

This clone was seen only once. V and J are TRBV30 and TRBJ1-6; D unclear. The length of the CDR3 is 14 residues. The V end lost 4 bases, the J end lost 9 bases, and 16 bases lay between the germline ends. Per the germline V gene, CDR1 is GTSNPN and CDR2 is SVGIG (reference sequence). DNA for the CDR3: TGTGCCTGGAACGGCGGGGTACTAAGTTCACCCCTCCACTTT. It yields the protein CAWNGGVLSSPLHF.

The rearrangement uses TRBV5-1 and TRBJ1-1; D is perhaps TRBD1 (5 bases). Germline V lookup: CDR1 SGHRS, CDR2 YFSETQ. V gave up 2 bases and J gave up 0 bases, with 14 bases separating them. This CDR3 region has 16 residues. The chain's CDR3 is CASSFTGTYMNTEAFF. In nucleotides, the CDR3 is TGCGCCAGCAGCTTCACAGGCACTTACATGAACACTGAAGCTTTCTTT.

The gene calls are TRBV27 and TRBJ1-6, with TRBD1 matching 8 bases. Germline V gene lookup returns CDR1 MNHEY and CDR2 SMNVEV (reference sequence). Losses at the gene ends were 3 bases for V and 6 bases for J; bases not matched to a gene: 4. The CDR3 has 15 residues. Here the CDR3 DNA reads TGTGCCAGCAGTTTTGCCGACAGGGGTAATTCACCCCTCCACTTT. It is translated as CASSFADRGNSPLHF.